The 2 T cell receptor beta chains below all came from one sample that was sequenced in a study of T cells in Graves' hyperthyroidism and ophthalmopathy. RNA transcripts yielded amplified TCR beta CDR3 regions. The HTBI primer set was used in a first-round RT-PCR of the TCR CDR3. TCRdb used MiXCR to reprocess the multiplex PCR reads, holding one entry per CDR3 protein. Of 250,000 to 400,000 distinct CDR3 sequences in the sample, around 13% were seen once. What was sequenced was blood. The receptors here all came from a woman aged 35 to 49 with Graves' ophthalmopathy.

Remarks on this clonotype: It may be a read error: a sequence one base away is much more abundant. The conserved closing phenylalanine or tryptophan is absent in this CDR3, likely reflecting a read error. This chain links TRBV6-1 with TRBJ1-2; D uncertain. Germline-derived CDR1 and CDR2 are MNHNS and SASEGT. Trimming took off 3 bases at V and 8 bases at J, with 13 bases between the two ends. The CDR3 sequence is 13 residues long. In DNA form, the CDR3 reads TGTGCCAGCAGTGACTTCCCAGCGTGGGGCTACACCCTC. Amino acid sequence: CASSDFPAWGYTL.

This clonotype was seen a handful of times. V usage is TRBV5-1 and J usage is TRBJ2-2, with 9 bases fitting TRBD1. J lost 6 bases, V lost 4 bases, and 13 bases had no gene match. The CDR3 covers 17 residues. The germline gives CDR1 SGHRS, CDR2 YFSETQ. Written as DNA, the CDR3 is TGCGCCAGCAGCGACGGATCCGGGACAGGGATCGCCGGGGAGCTGTTTTTT. This encodes CASSDGSGTGIAGELFF.